This T cell receptor (beta chain) came from a study of T cell responses to AZD1222 COVID-19 vaccine (dated by TCRdb to 2020 to 2023). In the study overall: A total of approximately 240 trial participants underwent TCR sequencing, of whom 200 to 220 had received two doses of AZD1222 and about 25 had received two doses of the MenACWY control vaccine. Trial participants were enrolled by age into subgroups of 18-55, 56-69 and 70-plus years, and roughly 160, 29 and 62 TCR-sequenced participants, respectively, were included in these subgroups. The research as a whole found: Most participants were white British and females outnumbered males, and the authors suggested that clonal diversity may have been underestimated. The 56-69-year group was small, and its depth increase did not reach significance, likely because of low power. The vaccine-associated CD4 TCRs covered the entire spike protein, and the dominant responses fell in regions 160-218 and 743-854. No day 14 peak-response samples were available, so repertoires were characterized only after the peak T cell response. Nearly half of unique spike-specific TCRs reportedly recognized epitopes outside regions mutated in the B.1.351 and B.1.1.7 variants. Only a handful of AZD1222 recipients were SARS-CoV-2 seropositive at baseline, limiting conclusions about previously exposed vaccinees. Spike-specific TCR breadth and depth rose significantly after two AZD1222 doses compared with day 0 and with MenACWY recipients.

As to this clone: Its antigen is still unknown. It has no much larger one-base neighbor in the sample; base qualities were not kept.

A distance of 10 bases separates the germline ends of V and J, which lose 0 bases and 4 bases respectively. Reading the germline V gene gives CDR1 SGHRS and CDR2 YFSETQ. The CDR3 runs 14 amino acids, cysteine and phenylalanine included. CDR3 DNA is the only sequence kept; it has 42 bases, read in frame from the first base. The sample's time point label, decoded: about 28 days (+/-7) after the second vaccine dose. AZD1222 recipients with second doses at about 4 weeks or about 12 weeks were pooled, because spike-specific TCR depth and breadth did not differ between schedules. Samples from vaccinated people were obtained from the UK trials COV001 and COV002, which included a single-blind randomized controlled phase 2/3 trial of AZD1222 (ChAdOx1 nCoV-19) in healthy adults. For TCRbeta chain sequencing, PBMC samples from trial participants were taken at day 0 and at day 28 after the second dose. The CDR3 regions of human TCRbeta chains were analyzed by immunosequencing. The published analysis was carried out like this. TCRs in the repertoires were compared against a reference library of SARS-CoV-2-specific TCRs that had been generated with the MIRA antigen-specificity platform. Breadth was defined as the fraction of unique TCRs that were SARS-CoV-2-associated, and depth was defined as the fraction of total T cells that were SARS-CoV-2-associated. Using the MIRA data, each spike-specific TCR was mapped to the spike region that the TCR reacts to and placed in a CD4 or CD8 class. Log10-transformed breadth and depth values were compared by one-way ANOVA with Sidak's multiple comparisons tests. TCRdb mirrors the immuneACCESS table, restricted to in-frame sequences. Some clones are absent from its copies; in checked studies, under half trace to an unresolved V gene, and the reason for the others is unknown. The V and J calls and clone size come from that table; D and trimming were worked out from the DNA. This sample lists roughly 120,000 clones; more than 80% were detected once. The biggest ten clones account for roughly 4% of the sample.

This receptor was obtained from an adult who received the AZD1222 COVID-19 vaccine. The source was peripheral blood, collected 28 days after the second AZD1222 dose. The receptor chain draws on TRBV5-1 and TRBJ1-2, and possibly TRBD1, on 6 matching bases. This receptor carries the CDR3 CASSLESQGYGYTF. The nucleotides are TGCGCCAGCAGCTTGGAATCACAGGGCTATGGCTACACCTTC. Reference TRBV5-1 and TRBJ1-2 genes cover what lies past the CDR3, so the full variable domain is KAGVTQTPRYLIKTRGQQVTLSCSPISGHRSVSWYQQTPGQGLQFLFEYFSETQRNKGNFPGRFSGRQFSNSRSEMNVSTLELGDSALYLCASSLESQGYGYTFGSGTRLTVV.